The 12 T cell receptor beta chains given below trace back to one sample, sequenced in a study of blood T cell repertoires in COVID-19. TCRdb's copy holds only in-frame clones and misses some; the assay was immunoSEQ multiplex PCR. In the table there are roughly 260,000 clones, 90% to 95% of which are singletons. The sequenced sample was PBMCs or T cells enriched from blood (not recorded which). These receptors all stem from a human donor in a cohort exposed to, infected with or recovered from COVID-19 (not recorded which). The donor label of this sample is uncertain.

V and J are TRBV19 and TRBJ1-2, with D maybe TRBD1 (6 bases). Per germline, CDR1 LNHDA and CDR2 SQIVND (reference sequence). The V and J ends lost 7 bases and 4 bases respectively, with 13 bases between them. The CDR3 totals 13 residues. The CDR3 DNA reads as TGTGCCAGTATTTGGACAGAGTTCTATGGCTACACCTTC. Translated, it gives CASIWTEFYGYTF.

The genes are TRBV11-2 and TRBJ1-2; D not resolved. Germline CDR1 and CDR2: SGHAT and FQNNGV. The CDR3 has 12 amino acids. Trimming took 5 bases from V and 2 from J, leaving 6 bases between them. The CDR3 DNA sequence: TGTGCCAGCAGCAACCGGAACTATGGCTACACCTTC. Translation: CASSNRNYGYTF.

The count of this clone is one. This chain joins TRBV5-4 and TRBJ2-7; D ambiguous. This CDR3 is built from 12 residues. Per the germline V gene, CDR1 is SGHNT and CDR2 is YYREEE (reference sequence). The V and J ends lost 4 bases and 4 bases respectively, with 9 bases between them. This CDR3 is CASSDQAYEQYF. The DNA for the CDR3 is TGTGCCAGCAGCGACCAGGCTTACGAGCAGTACTTC.

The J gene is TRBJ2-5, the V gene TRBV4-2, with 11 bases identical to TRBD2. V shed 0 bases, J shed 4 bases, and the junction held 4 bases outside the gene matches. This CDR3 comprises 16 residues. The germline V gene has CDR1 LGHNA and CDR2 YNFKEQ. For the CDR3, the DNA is TGTGCCAGCAGCCAAGATATACTAGCGGGGGTAGAGACCCAGTACTTC. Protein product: CASSQDILAGVETQYF.

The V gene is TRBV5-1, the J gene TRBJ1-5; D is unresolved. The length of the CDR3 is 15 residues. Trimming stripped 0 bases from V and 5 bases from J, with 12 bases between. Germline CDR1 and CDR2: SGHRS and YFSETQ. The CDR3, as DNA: TGCGCCAGCAGCTTGGTTGGCGGCTTAGATCAGCCCCAGCATTTT. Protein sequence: CASSLVGGLDQPQHF.

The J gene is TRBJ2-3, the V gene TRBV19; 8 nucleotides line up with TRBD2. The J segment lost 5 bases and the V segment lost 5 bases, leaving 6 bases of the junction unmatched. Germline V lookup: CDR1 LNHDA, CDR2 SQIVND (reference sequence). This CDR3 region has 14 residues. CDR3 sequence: CASSLTGTRDTQYF. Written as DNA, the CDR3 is TGTGCCAGTAGTCTAACCGGGACTAGAGATACGCAGTATTTT. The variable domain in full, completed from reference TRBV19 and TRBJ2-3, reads DGGITQSPKYLFRKEGQNVTLSCEQNLNHDAMYWYRQDPGQGLRLIYYSQIVNDFQKGDIAEGYSVSREKKESFPLTVTSAQKNPTAFYLCASSLTGTRDTQYFGPGTRLTVL.

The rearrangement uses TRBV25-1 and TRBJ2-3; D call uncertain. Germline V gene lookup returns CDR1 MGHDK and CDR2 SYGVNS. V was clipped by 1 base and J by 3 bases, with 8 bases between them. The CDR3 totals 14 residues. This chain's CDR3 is CASSELGKTDTQYF. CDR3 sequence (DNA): TGTGCCAGCAGTGAATTGGGCAAAACAGATACGCAGTATTTT.

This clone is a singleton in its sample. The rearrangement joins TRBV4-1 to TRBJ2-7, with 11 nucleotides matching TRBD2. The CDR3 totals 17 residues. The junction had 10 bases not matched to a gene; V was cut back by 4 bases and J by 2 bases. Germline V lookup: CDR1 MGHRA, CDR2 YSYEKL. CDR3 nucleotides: TGCGCCAGCAGCCTAGACCTAGCGGGGGGAGCGCCCTACGAGCAGTACTTC. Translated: CASSLDLAGGAPYEQYF.

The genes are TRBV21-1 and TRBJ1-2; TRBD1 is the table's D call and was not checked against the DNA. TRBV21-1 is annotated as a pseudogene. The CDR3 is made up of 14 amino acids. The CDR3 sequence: CASSFRTGKSKLTF. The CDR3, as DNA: TGTGCCAGCAGCTTTCGGACAGGGAAAAGTAAGCTCACCTTC.

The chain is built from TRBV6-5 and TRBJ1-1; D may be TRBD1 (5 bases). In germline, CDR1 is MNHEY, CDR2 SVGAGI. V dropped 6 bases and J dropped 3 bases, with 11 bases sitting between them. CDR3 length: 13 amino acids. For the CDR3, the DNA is TGTGCCAGCAGGGATCAGGGCCACACTGAAGCTTTCTTT. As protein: CASRDQGHTEAFF.

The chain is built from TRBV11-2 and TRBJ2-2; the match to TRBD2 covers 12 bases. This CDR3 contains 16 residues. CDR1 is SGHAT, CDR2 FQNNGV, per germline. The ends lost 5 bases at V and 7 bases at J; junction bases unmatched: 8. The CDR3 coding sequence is TGTGCCAGCAGCCTCCAACTAGCGGGGGGTCACGGGGAGCTGTTTTTT. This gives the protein CASSLQLAGGHGELFF.

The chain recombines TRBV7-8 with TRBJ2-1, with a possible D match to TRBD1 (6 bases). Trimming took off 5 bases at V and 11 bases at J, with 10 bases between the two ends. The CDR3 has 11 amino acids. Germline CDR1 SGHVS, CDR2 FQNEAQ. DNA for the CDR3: TGTGCCAGCAGCCGTCAGGGGAAGCAGTTCTTC. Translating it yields CASSRQGKQFF.